These 9 T cell receptor beta chains originate from one sample sequenced in a study of blood T cell repertoires in COVID-19. Assay used: immunoSEQ multiplex PCR; TCRdb lists only in-frame clones, some missing. The sample comprises about 220,000 clones, less than 90% of which are singletons, and 1.9% rests with the top ten. Sequenced: peripheral blood. The source of these receptors is a man in his forties or fifties with active or convalescent COVID-19.

This clone was picked up one time. The chain carries TRBV28 and TRBJ2-7; 14 nucleotides match TRBD2. The V gene end was trimmed by 5 bases and the J gene end by 3 bases; junction bases not matched to a gene: 9. Germline CDR1 reads MDHEN; CDR2 reads SYDVKM. The CDR3 spans 17 residues. The CDR3 DNA reads as TGTGCCAGCAGTGGGACTAGCGGGAGCGCCTTCAACTACGAGCAGTACTTC. Translation: CASSGTSGSAFNYEQYF. The full variable domain, its missing parts supplied by reference TRBV28 and TRBJ2-7, is DVKVTQSSRYLVKRTGEKVFLECVQDMDHENMFWYRQDPGLGLRLIYFSYDVKMKEKGDIPEGYSVSREKKERFSLILESASTNQTSMYLCASSGTSGSAFNYEQYFGPGTRLTVT.

CDR3 loop: CATDRGWGTEAFF. DNA for the CDR3: TGTGCCACCGATAGGGGGTGGGGGACTGAAGCTTTCTTT. The rearrangement uses TRBV28 and TRBJ1-1; the D gene is possibly TRBD1 (6 bases). Trimming removed 10 bases at V and 5 bases at J, with 17 bases between. Germline assignment: CDR1 MDHEN and CDR2 SYDVKM. The CDR3 contains 13 residues.

V usage is TRBV27 and J usage is TRBJ2-1; weak D call: TRBD2 (5 bases). The CDR3 loop spans 14 amino acids. Germline assignment: CDR1 MNHEY and CDR2 SMNVEV (reference sequence). Trimming cost V 2 bases and J 4 bases, with 9 bases left between them. For the CDR3, the DNA is TGTGCCAGCAGTTTACGGGGAACTTACAATGAGCAGTTCTTC. Translating it yields CASSLRGTYNEQFF.

The chain is built from TRBV5-3 and TRBJ1-4; TRBD1 matches at 9 bases. TRBV5-3 is known as an ORF, though its function is uncertain. With V trimmed by 4 bases and J by 6 bases, 7 bases remained unmatched. This CDR3 contains 15 residues. The CDR3 loop reads CARSGGQGRYEKLFF. CDR3 in DNA: TGTGCCAGAAGCGGCGGACAGGGGAGGTATGAAAAACTGTTTTTT.

The chain combines TRBV19 with TRBJ1-1; no reliable D call. This CDR3 spans 16 amino acids. CDR1 and CDR2 (germline): LNHDA, SQIVND (reference sequence). Trimming removed 1 base from V and 6 bases from J, with 18 bases in between. CDR3 bases: TGTGCCAGTAGTATAGGTTTACTGGGATTGGGAGCTGAAGCTTTCTTT. Amino acids: CASSIGLLGLGAEAFF.

This CDR3 is CASSPLQQGVGTEAFF. CDR3 DNA: TGTGCCAGCTCACCACTCCAACAGGGAGTGGGCACTGAAGCTTTCTTT. This chain connects TRBV18 to TRBJ1-1, with D tentatively TRBD1 (6 bases). The CDR3 has 16 amino acids. V shed 1 base and J shed 4 bases, with 16 bases lying between them. Germline V gene sequence: CDR1 KGHSH, CDR2 LQKENI. Full variable domain (outside the CDR3, taken from reference TRBV18 and TRBJ1-1): NAGVMQNPRHLVRRRGQEARLRCSPMKGHSHVYWYRQLPEEGLKFMVYLQKENIIDESGMPKERFSAEFPKEGPSILRIQQVVRGDSAAYFCASSPLQQGVGTEAFFGQGTRLTVV.

CDR3 sequence (DNA): TGTGCCAGCTCCCAACAGGGGGCTGGGAGTAATTCACCCCTCCACTTT. This translates into CASSQQGAGSNSPLHF. J is TRBJ1-6 and V is TRBV18; 9 bases fit TRBD1. Germline assignment: CDR1 KGHSH and CDR2 LQKENI. With V trimmed by 6 bases and J by 6 bases, 9 bases remained unmatched. The CDR3 contains 16 residues.

Written as DNA, the CDR3 is TGTGCCAGCAGGGTTGGGGGGGGAAGCAATCAGCCCCAGCATTTT. Translation: CASRVGGGSNQPQHF. The V call is TRBV28, the J call TRBJ1-5, with D perhaps TRBD1 (5 bases). Trimming shortened V by 6 bases and J by 1 base, and 13 bases separated the two germline ends. The CDR3 has 15 amino acids. The germline V gene encodes CDR1 MDHEN and CDR2 SYDVKM.

The rearrangement uses TRBV7-2 and TRBJ1-2; possible D gene TRBD1, 5 bases. V lost 1 base, J lost 7 bases, and 19 bases lay in between. This CDR3 is built from 16 residues. Germline values: CDR1 SGHTA, CDR2 FQGNSA. CDR3 nucleotide sequence: TGTGCCAGCAGCTTAGTTCCCAGGGCGGGGGATAGTGGCTACACCTTC. Translated: CASSLVPRAGDSGYTF.